This TCR beta chain was retrieved from a study of human T cells and chemical hapten exposure. V shed 3 bases and J shed 2 bases, with 16 bases lying between them. The CDR3 covers 16 residues. Germline V gives CDR1 SGDLS, CDR2 YYNGEE. MiXCR was run by TCRdb on the RACE reads, yielding one entry per CDR3 protein. In the table there are about 120,000 distinct CDR3 sequences, roughly 14% of which are singletons. Time point meaning: pre-sensitization, week 0. Treatment defined: therapeutic diphenylcyclopropenone sensitization with weekly scalp DPC. This clonotype is judged medium-sized. The TCR originated in a woman younger than 30 with alopecia areata. Some clones in this sample may be carry-over from other donors' samples. The rearrangement joins TRBV9 to TRBJ2-3; the D gene is possibly TRBD1 (6 bases). The sample here was whole blood, taken in connection with sensitization to the hapten diphenylcyclopropenone (DPC). CDR3: CASSAQTGGITDTQYF. The CDR3 DNA sequence: TGTGCCAGCAGCGCGCAGACAGGTGGGATCACAGATACGCAGTATTTT.